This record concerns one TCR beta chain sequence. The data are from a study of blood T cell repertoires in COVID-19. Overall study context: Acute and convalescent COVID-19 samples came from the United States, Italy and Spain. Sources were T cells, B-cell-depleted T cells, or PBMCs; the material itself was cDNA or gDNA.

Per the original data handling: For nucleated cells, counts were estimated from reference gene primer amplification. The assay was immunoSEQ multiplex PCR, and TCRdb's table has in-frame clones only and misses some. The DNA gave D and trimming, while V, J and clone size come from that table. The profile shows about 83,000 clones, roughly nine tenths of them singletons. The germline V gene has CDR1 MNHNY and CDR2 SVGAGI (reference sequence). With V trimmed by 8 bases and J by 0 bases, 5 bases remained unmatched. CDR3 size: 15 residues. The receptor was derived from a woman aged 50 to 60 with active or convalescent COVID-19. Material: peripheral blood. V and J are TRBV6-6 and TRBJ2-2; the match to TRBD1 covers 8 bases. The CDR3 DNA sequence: TGTGCCAGCGGGAGGACAGGGACGAACACCGGGGAGCTGTTTTTT. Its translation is CASGRTGTNTGELFF.